This passage covers 5 T cell receptor beta chains from one sample sequenced in a study of identical twins. MiXCR was run by TCRdb on the 5' RACE reads, yielding one entry per CDR3 protein. Of under 1 million distinct CDR3 sequences listed, more than 9% are singletons. This same sample was also taken into another study, of yellow fever vaccine responses in identical twins.

Source material: PBMCs. Receptors originate from a woman aged 18-30 years in good health.

The J gene is TRBJ2-7, the V gene TRBV7-9; D call uncertain. Germline CDR1 reads SEHNR; CDR2 reads FQNEAQ (reference sequence). This CDR3 contains 15 residues. V was shortened by 3 bases and J by 4 bases, with 16 bases between the two germline ends. The CDR3 sequence is CASSFYQKGGYEQYF. The CDR3 nucleotides read TGTGCCAGCAGCTTTTATCAAAAAGGTGGATACGAGCAGTACTTC.

The chain employs TRBV25-1 and TRBJ2-1; 9 nucleotides agree with TRBD2. The trim removed 7 bases at V and 0 bases at J, leaving 16 bases unmatched. The V gene's germline CDR1 is MGHDK and CDR2 SYGVNS. CDR3 length: 19 residues. The CDR3 DNA sequence: TGTGCCAGCACCCGGGGAGGACTAGCGCCGACGAGCTCCTACAATGAGCAGTTCTTC. Its protein is CASTRGGLAPTSSYNEQFF. Supplemented by reference TRBV25-1 and TRBJ2-1, the full variable domain reads EADIYQTPRYLVIGTGKKITLECSQTMGHDKMYWYQQDPGMELHLIHYSYGVNSTEKGDLSSESTVSRIRTEHFPLTLESARPSHTSQYLCASTRGGLAPTSSYNEQFFGPGTRLTVL.

This clonotype was detected only a few times. The chain combines TRBV19 with TRBJ1-2, with D possibly matching TRBD1 (5 bases). V gave up 10 bases and J gave up 0 bases, with 18 bases separating them. The V gene's germline CDR1 is LNHDA and CDR2 SQIVND (reference sequence). The CDR3 length is 15 residues. CDR3 DNA sequence: TGTGCCACCAAGGCCGCGGGGGGGGCTAACTATGGCTACACCTTC. Translating gives CATKAAGGANYGYTF.

This clonotype was recorded a few times. The genes are TRBV7-9 and TRBJ2-3; D remains unclear. Trimming took 3 bases from V and 4 from J, leaving 11 bases between them. In germline, CDR1 is SEHNR, CDR2 FQNEAQ (reference sequence). CDR3 length equals 14 residues. CDR3 sequence: CASSFRIGADTQYF. For the CDR3, the DNA is TGTGCCAGCAGCTTCAGGATTGGAGCAGATACGCAGTATTTT.

V and J are TRBV24-1 and TRBJ2-1, with TRBD2 matching over 12 bases. The CDR3 contains 17 residues. After removal of 3 bases from V and 8 bases from J, the junction contained 10 bases not matched to a gene. The germline V gene has CDR1 KGHDR and CDR2 SFDVKD. For the CDR3, the DNA is TGTGCCACCAGTGATCGTACGCTAGCGGGGGGGTCCCATGAGCAGTTCTTC. It specifies CATSDRTLAGGSHEQFF.